This T cell receptor beta chain was sequenced in a study of blood T cell repertoires in COVID-19. Study summary: Specimens from acute and convalescent COVID-19 originated in the United States, Italy and Spain. Nucleic acid was either cDNA or gDNA, and it came from T cells, B-cell-depleted T cells, or PBMCs.

The CDR3 contains 14 residues. V dropped 4 bases and J dropped 4; count of bases not matched to a gene: 4. CDR1 and CDR2 (germline): MGHRA, YSYEKL. Per the original methods: Nucleated cell number was recorded as an estimate derived from reference gene primer amplification. Assay used: immunoSEQ multiplex PCR; TCRdb lists only in-frame clones, some missing. V, J and clone size are taken as reported in that table, and D and trimming were inferred from the DNA itself. Among roughly 200,000 clones listed, roughly 78% were seen once. The source of this sequence is a woman older than 75 with active or convalescent COVID-19. The sequenced sample was peripheral blood. The chain carries TRBV4-1 and TRBJ2-5; 9 nucleotides agree with TRBD1. CDR3: CASSLGTGRETQYF. DNA for the CDR3: TGCGCCAGCAGCCTCGGGACAGGGAGAGAGACCCAGTACTTC.